This T cell receptor beta chain was identified in a study of CD8 T cells in ankylosing spondylitis. Via MiXCR, TCRdb re-called the 5' RACE reads, giving one row per CDR3 protein. The repertoire holds around 210,000 distinct CDR3 sequences, 8.2% seen once, with around 4.9% in the top ten. The germline V gene has CDR1 SGHVS and CDR2 FNYEAQ. CDR3 size: 16 residues. V lost 5 bases, J lost 6 bases, and 12 bases stayed unmatched. This clonotype was seen ten or more times. The V call is TRBV7-6, the J call TRBJ2-1, with 8 bases matching TRBD2. The sample comprised blood, either unsorted or a sorted T cell fraction (not recorded which). The sequence was collected from a female donor with ankylosing spondylitis or in good health (not recorded which). CDR3 in amino acids: CASSAWAREGSNEQFF. For the CDR3, the DNA is TGTGCCAGCAGCGCCTGGGCCCGGGAGGGGTCCAATGAGCAGTTCTTC.